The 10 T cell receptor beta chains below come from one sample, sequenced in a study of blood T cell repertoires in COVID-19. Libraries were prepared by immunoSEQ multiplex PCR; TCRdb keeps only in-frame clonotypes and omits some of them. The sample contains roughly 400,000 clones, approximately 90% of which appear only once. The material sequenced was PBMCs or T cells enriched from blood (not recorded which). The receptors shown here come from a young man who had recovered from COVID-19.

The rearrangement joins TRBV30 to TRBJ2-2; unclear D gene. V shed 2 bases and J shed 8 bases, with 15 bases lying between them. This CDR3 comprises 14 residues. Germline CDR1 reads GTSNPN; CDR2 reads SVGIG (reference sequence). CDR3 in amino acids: CAWSHVPSPGELFF. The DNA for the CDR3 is TGTGCCTGGAGTCATGTCCCATCCCCAGGGGAGCTGTTTTTT.

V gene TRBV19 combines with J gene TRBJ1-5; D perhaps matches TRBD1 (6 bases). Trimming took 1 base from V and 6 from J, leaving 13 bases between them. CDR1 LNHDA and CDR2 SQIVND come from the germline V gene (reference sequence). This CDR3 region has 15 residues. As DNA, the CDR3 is TGTGCCAGTAGTATAGCTAAGGGGGTCGGTCAGCCCCAGCATTTT. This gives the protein CASSIAKGVGQPQHF.

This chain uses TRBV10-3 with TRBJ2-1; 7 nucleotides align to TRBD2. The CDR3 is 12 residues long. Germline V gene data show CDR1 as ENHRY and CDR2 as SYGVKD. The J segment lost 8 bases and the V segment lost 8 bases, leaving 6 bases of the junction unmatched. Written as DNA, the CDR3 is TGTGCCATCGGCGGGAGTCCGGATGAGCAGTTCTTC. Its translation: CAIGGSPDEQFF.

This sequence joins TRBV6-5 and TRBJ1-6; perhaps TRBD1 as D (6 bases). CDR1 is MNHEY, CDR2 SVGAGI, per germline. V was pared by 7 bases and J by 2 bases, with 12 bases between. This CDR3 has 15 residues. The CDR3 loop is CASTRDITYNSPLHF. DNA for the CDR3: TGTGCCAGCACCCGGGACATCACCTATAATTCACCCCTCCACTTT.

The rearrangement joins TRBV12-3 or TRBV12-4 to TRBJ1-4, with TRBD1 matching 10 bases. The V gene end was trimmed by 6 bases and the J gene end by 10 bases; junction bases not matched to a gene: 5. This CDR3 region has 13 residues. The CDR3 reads CASRWDRGGKLFF. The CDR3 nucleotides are TGTGCCAGCAGGTGGGACAGGGGAGGAAAACTGTTTTTT.

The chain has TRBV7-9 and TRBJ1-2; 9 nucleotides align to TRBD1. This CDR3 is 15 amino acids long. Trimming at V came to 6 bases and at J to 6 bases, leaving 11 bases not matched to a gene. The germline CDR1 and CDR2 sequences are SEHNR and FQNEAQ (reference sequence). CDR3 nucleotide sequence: TGTGCCAGCAGAAGAACAAGGACAGGGGTTGATGGCTACACCTTC. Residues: CASRRTRTGVDGYTF.

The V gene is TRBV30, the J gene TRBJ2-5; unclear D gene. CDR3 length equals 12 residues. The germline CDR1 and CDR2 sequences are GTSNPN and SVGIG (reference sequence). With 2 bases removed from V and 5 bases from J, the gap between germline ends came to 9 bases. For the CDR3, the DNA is TGTGCCTGGAGTCCCTCCGAGGAGACCCAGTACTTC. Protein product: CAWSPSEETQYF.

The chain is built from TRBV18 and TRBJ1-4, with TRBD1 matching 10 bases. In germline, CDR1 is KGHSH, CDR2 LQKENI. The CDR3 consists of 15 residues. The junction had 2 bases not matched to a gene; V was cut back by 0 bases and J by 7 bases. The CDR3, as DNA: TGTGCCAGCTCACCACCCGGGACAGGGGTTGAAAAACTGTTTTTT. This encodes CASSPPGTGVEKLFF.

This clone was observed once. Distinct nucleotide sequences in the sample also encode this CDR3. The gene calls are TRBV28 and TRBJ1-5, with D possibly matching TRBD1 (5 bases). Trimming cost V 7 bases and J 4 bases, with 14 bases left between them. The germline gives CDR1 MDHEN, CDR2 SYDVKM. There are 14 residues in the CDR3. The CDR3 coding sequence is TGTGCCAGCACTCCGGGTCAGGGAAATCAGCCCCAGCATTTT. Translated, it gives CASTPGQGNQPQHF.

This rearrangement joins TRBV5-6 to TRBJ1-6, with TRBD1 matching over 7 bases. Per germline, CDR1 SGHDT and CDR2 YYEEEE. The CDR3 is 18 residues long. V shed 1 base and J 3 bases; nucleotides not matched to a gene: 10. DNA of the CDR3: TGTGCCAGCAGCTTGCCTCCGGGACAGTCAAACTATAATTCACCCCTCCACTTT. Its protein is CASSLPPGQSNYNSPLHF.